The 16 T cell receptor beta chains reported below all come from one sample, sequenced in a study of blood T cell repertoires in COVID-19. Method: immunoSEQ multiplex PCR; TCRdb's copy keeps in-frame clones and lacks some. The table has around 370,000 clones, 90% to 95% seen once. Sequenced input: peripheral blood. All receptors come from a woman aged 18-29 years who had recovered from COVID-19.

This chain links TRBV6-6 with TRBJ2-3, with a possible D match to TRBD2 (5 bases). V was cut by 5 bases and J by 1 base, with 7 bases left in between. Germline values: CDR1 MNHNY, CDR2 SVGAGI (reference sequence). The CDR3 is made up of 13 amino acids. CDR3 bases: TGTGCCAGCAGTCGAGCGGGCACAGATACGCAGTATTTT. Its translation is CASSRAGTDTQYF.

This clone was detected once. The gene calls are TRBV9 and TRBJ1-2; tentatively, D is TRBD1 (5 bases). The CDR3 is 14 residues long. Germline CDR1 and CDR2: SGDLS and YYNGEE. Trimming cost V 4 bases and J 2 bases, with 12 bases left between them. The CDR3 here is CASSLPDKNYGYTF. The CDR3 bases are TGTGCCAGCAGCTTGCCGGACAAAAACTATGGCTACACCTTC.

This chain uses TRBV11-3 with TRBJ2-3; D possibly corresponds to TRBD2 (6 bases). Trimming cost V 4 bases and J 1 base, with 12 bases left between them. The CDR3 has 15 residues. Germline-derived CDR1 and CDR2 are SGHNT and YENEEA. The CDR3 loop is CASSWAGTGTDTQYF. The CDR3 nucleotides are TGTGCCAGCAGCTGGGCCGGGACTGGCACAGATACGCAGTATTTT.

This sequence joins TRBV7-2 and TRBJ1-1; possibly TRBD1 for D (5 bases). The CDR3 runs to 16 residues. Germline CDR1 SGHTA, CDR2 FQGNSA. The ends were cut back, 5 bases at V and 4 bases at J, with 20 bases in the middle. CDR3 residues: CASSTFFSGPTTEAFF. For the CDR3, the DNA is TGTGCCAGCAGCACCTTCTTCTCAGGGCCTACCACTGAAGCTTTCTTT.

The chain carries TRBV27 and TRBJ1-1, with D perhaps matching TRBD1 (5 bases). The CDR3 is 17 amino acids. V was clipped by 8 bases and J by 3 bases, with 25 bases between them. In germline, CDR1 is MNHEY, CDR2 SMNVEV (reference sequence). In DNA, the CDR3 is TGTGCCAGCTCCCTTAGGAGGGGCTTTGGGGTGGACACTGAAGCTTTCTTT. Translated, it gives CASSLRRGFGVDTEAFF.

CDR3 in amino acids: CASSLDAGLYGYTF. The CDR3 DNA is TGTGCCAGCAGCTTAGACGCGGGACTCTATGGCTACACCTTC. The chain carries TRBV7-2 and TRBJ1-2; tentative D call: TRBD1 (5 bases). Looked up from germline, CDR1 is SGHTA and CDR2 is FQGNSA. CDR3 size: 14 residues. Trimming took off 1 base at V and 4 bases at J, with 10 bases between the two ends.

In this sample, this clone turned up once. The chain is built from TRBV11-2 and TRBJ1-1; 8 bases fit TRBD1. Germline V gives CDR1 SGHAT, CDR2 FQNNGV. The CDR3 runs 15 residues. The V and J ends lost 4 bases and 4 bases, in that order; junction bases with no gene match: 8. The CDR3 sequence is CASSSGQGRSTEAFF. In nucleotides, the CDR3 is TGTGCCAGCAGCTCCGGACAGGGACGGAGCACTGAAGCTTTCTTT.

This clone was counted between two and nine times. The V gene is TRBV29-1, the J gene TRBJ2-3; D not resolved. V lost 0 bases, J lost 6 bases, and 4 bases lay in between. Germline-derived CDR1 and CDR2 are SQVTM and ANQGSEA. This CDR3 has 11 amino acids. The CDR3: CSVEEADTQYF. The CDR3 coding sequence is TGCAGCGTTGAAGAAGCGGATACGCAGTATTTT.

V is TRBV7-9 and J is TRBJ2-5, with 9 bases matching TRBD2. The CDR3 totals 14 residues. V trimming: 5 bases; J trimming: 1 base; junction bases outside the gene matches: 2. Germline V gene lookup returns CDR1 SEHNR and CDR2 FQNEAQ (reference sequence). DNA of the CDR3: TGTGCCAGCAGCCCGACTAGCGGCCAAGAGACCCAGTACTTC. Its protein product is CASSPTSGQETQYF. The complete variable domain, with remaining parts taken from reference TRBV7-9 and TRBJ2-5, reads DTGVSQNPRHKITKRGQNVTFRCDPISEHNRLYWYRQTLGQGPEFLTYFQNEAQLEKSRLLSDRFSAERPKGSFSTLEIQRTEQGDSAMYLCASSPTSGQETQYFGPGTRLLVL.

This clone has only one observation. The chain uses TRBV7-2 and TRBJ2-2, with D tentatively TRBD1 (6 bases). The V end was cut by 2 bases, the J end by 4 bases, with 14 bases between. In germline, CDR1 is SGHTA, CDR2 FQGNSA. The CDR3 sequence is 16 residues long. The CDR3 DNA reads as TGTGCCAGCAGCTTATTGACAGGTCGGGGCACCGGGGAGCTGTTTTTT. Encoded protein: CASSLLTGRGTGELFF.

This clone has a handful of counts. The J gene is TRBJ1-2, the V gene TRBV30; D unresolved. This CDR3 is built from 12 residues. The V end was cut by 0 bases, the J end by 6 bases, with 8 bases between. Germline CDR1 GTSNPN, CDR2 SVGIG (reference sequence). CDR3: CAWSVEGHGYTF. The CDR3 DNA sequence: TGTGCCTGGAGTGTAGAGGGCCATGGCTACACCTTC.

This clone was seen just once. The chain combines TRBV19 with TRBJ1-4; D gene unclear. Germline CDR1 is LNHDA and CDR2 is SQIVND (reference sequence). The length of the CDR3 is 14 residues. V lost 3 bases and J lost 6, with 11 bases in between. Here the CDR3 reads CASSIWQVDEKLFF. The CDR3 DNA reads as TGTGCCAGTAGTATTTGGCAGGTAGATGAAAAACTGTTTTTT.

The chain carries TRBV9 and TRBJ2-3, with unresolved D. Germline CDR1 reads SGDLS; CDR2 reads YYNGEE. V was trimmed by 0 bases and J by 2 bases, leaving 4 bases between them. This CDR3 region has 13 residues. In DNA, the CDR3 is TGTGCCAGCAGCGTAGACTACACAGATACGCAGTATTTT. Its translation: CASSVDYTDTQYF.

The sample holds one count of this clone. The rearrangement links TRBV4-1 to TRBJ2-1, with D hard to call. The germline CDR1 and CDR2 sequences are MGHRA and YSYEKL. The CDR3 totals 15 residues. The germline V and J ends were trimmed by 1 base and 3 bases, with 10 bases remaining between them. CDR3: CASSQGAAGYNEQFF. The CDR3 nucleotides read TGCGCCAGCAGCCAAGGGGCAGCTGGCTACAATGAGCAGTTCTTC.

The chain carries TRBV4-1 and TRBJ1-1; 7 bases are a match to TRBD1. Germline trimming cut 6 bases from V and 2 bases from J; bases unmatched to any gene: 18. This CDR3 has 18 residues. CDR1 is MGHRA, CDR2 YSYEKL, per germline. CDR3: CASRLPRSGTETNTEAFF. The CDR3 DNA follows: TGCGCCAGCAGACTTCCACGATCCGGGACAGAGACTAACACTGAAGCTTTCTTT.

The V and J genes are TRBV4-3 and TRBJ2-1, with TRBD2 as a possible D gene (6 bases). The CDR3 is made up of 17 amino acids. Trimming took off 0 bases at V and 2 bases at J, with 14 bases between the two ends. Germline V lookup: CDR1 LGHNA, CDR2 YSLEER. As DNA, the CDR3 is TGCGCCAGCAGCCAAGATCTTAGCGGATGGACCTACAATGAGCAGTTCTTC. Protein sequence: CASSQDLSGWTYNEQFF.